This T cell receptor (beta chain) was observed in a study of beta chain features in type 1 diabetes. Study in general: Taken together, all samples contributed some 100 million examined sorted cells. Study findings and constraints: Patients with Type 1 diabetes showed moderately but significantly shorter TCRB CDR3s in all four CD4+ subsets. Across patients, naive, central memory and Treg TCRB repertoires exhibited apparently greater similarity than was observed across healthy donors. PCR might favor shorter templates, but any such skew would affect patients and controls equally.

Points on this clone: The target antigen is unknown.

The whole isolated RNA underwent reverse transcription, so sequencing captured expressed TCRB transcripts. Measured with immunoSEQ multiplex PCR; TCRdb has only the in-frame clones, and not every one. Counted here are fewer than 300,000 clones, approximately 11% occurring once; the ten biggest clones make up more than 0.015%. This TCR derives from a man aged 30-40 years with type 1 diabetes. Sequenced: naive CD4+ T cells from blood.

This chain's CDR3 is CASSLDLRSPLHF. The CDR3 coding sequence is TGTGCCAGCAGCTTAGATTTGCGATCACCCCTCCACTTT. This chain uses TRBV7-2 with TRBJ1-6; D uncertain. Germline-derived CDR1 and CDR2 are SGHTA and FQGNSA. The germline V and J ends were trimmed by 1 base and 10 bases, with 8 bases remaining between them. The CDR3 contains 13 residues.